Below are 31 T cell receptor beta chains sequenced from a single sample in a study of OX40 agonist ivuxolimab in advanced cancers. The data were produced by immunoSEQ multiplex PCR, yet TCRdb's version contains in-frame clones alone and is incomplete. The sample lists about 60,000 clones; 85% were seen once. Here the sequenced sample was CD4+ or CD8+ T cells sorted from blood, taken in a trial of the OX40 agonist ivuxolimab. The receptors derive from an adult with an advanced solid tumor such as melanoma, head and neck, liver or kidney cancer.

V and J are TRBV19 and TRBJ2-1, with D perhaps being TRBD1 or TRBD2 (7 bases each). Trimming cost V 5 bases and J 5 bases, with 13 bases left between them. The germline gives CDR1 LNHDA, CDR2 SQIVND (reference sequence). The CDR3 is 14 amino acids. The CDR3 loop reads CASSDQGGNNEQFF. As DNA, the CDR3 is TGTGCCAGTAGTGACCAGGGGGGGAACAATGAGCAGTTCTTC.

In the case of this clone: This sample also contains other DNA sequences that code for the same CDR3. This chain uses TRBV6-5 with TRBJ2-1, with a possible D match to TRBD1 (5 bases). Germline V gene data show CDR1 as MNHEY and CDR2 as SVGAGI. Trimming pared 0 bases from V and 8 bases from J, leaving 14 bases between. This CDR3 is 15 amino acids long. CDR3 residues: CASSYSIHQGHEQFF. As DNA, the CDR3 is TGTGCCAGCAGTTACTCGATTCACCAGGGCCATGAGCAGTTCTTC.

The V gene is TRBV6-1, the J gene TRBJ2-7, with TRBD2 identical over 7 bases. The CDR3 length is 14 residues. V lost 10 bases, J lost 5 bases, and 14 bases stayed unmatched. Germline lookup yields CDR1 MNHNS and CDR2 SASEGT. CDR3 protein: CATTEAGVLDEQYF. The CDR3 DNA is TGTGCCACTACCGAGGCGGGAGTGTTGGACGAGCAGTACTTC.

The chain recombines TRBV6-5 with TRBJ2-4, with D uncertain. Trimming left V 2 bases short and J 2 bases short, with 7 bases between. This CDR3 has 14 amino acids. Per the germline V gene, CDR1 is MNHEY and CDR2 is SVGAGI. CDR3 nucleotides: TGTGCCAGCAGTTACATAAGCACCAAAAACATTCAGTACTTC. Translation: CASSYISTKNIQYF.

The rearrangement links TRBV5-1 to TRBJ2-3, with TRBD2 identical over 13 bases. The CDR3 sequence is 16 residues long. V dropped 5 bases and J dropped 4; count of bases not matched to a gene: 7. The V gene's germline CDR1 is SGHRS and CDR2 YFSETQ. The CDR3 DNA reads TGCGCCAGCAGATATACCGGGACTAGCGGGGCAGATACGCAGTATTTT. It encodes CASRYTGTSGADTQYF. The variable domain in full, completed from reference TRBV5-1 and TRBJ2-3, reads KAGVTQTPRYLIKTRGQQVTLSCSPISGHRSVSWYQQTPGQGLQFLFEYFSETQRNKGNFPGRFSGRQFSNSRSEMNVSTLELGDSALYLCASRYTGTSGADTQYFGPGTRLTVL.

The rearrangement joins TRBV28 to TRBJ2-5; D gene uncertain. From germline, CDR1 is MDHEN and CDR2 SYDVKM. The CDR3 is 11 amino acids. The V end was cut by 2 bases, the J end by 5 bases, with 3 bases between. CDR3: CASSLIETQYF. CDR3 in DNA: TGTGCCAGCAGTTTAATCGAGACCCAGTACTTC. The whole variable domain, filled in from reference TRBV28 and TRBJ2-5, reads DVKVTQSSRYLVKRTGEKVFLECVQDMDHENMFWYRQDPGLGLRLIYFSYDVKMKEKGDIPEGYSVSREKKERFSLILESASTNQTSMYLCASSLIETQYFGPGTRLLVL.

V and J are TRBV23-1 and TRBJ2-7; 9 bases are a match to TRBD1. TRBV23-1 is an open reading frame, and its role is uncertain. V lost 2 bases to trimming and J lost 2 bases; unmatched junction nucleotides: 4. This CDR3 is 15 amino acids long. The CDR3 DNA follows: TGCGCCAGCAGTCAACCACGACAGGGGGCCTACGAGCAGTACTTC. As protein: CASSQPRQGAYEQYF.

This clone was observed a handful of times. This chain connects TRBV27 to TRBJ1-5; D is perhaps TRBD1 (6 bases). V gave up 3 bases and J gave up 7 bases, with 13 bases separating them. The CDR3 consists of 14 residues. Per the germline V gene, CDR1 is MNHEY and CDR2 is SMNVEV (reference sequence). In DNA, the CDR3 is TGTGCCAGCAGTTTGTGGGCAGGGGACCAGCCCCAGCATTTT. Translated: CASSLWAGDQPQHF.

This chain uses TRBV4-1 with TRBJ2-3, with D uncertain. V was shortened by 0 bases and J by 9 bases, with 10 bases between the two germline ends. The CDR3 runs 13 residues. Germline V CDR1 and CDR2: MGHRA, YSYEKL. The CDR3 reads CASSQDLRPTQYF. For the CDR3, the DNA is TGCGCCAGCAGCCAAGATCTCCGGCCGACGCAGTATTTT.

V and J are TRBV28 and TRBJ2-7; 9 nucleotides align to TRBD1. J gave up 2 bases and V 7 bases, and 12 bases lay outside the gene matches. This CDR3 comprises 16 residues. In germline, CDR1 is MDHEN, CDR2 SYDVKM. In nucleotides, the CDR3 is TGTGCCAGCACCCCAGGGGACAGGGTCCCTCCCTACGAGCAGTACTTC. Translation gives CASTPGDRVPPYEQYF.

CDR3 protein: CASSEQGGYEQYF. The CDR3 DNA reads TGTGCCAGTAGTGAACAGGGTGGCTACGAGCAGTACTTC. V is TRBV19 and J is TRBJ2-5; D is possibly TRBD1 (6 bases). The DNA matches TRBJ2-7 better at its end, which makes the J call doubtful. The CDR3 totals 13 residues. Germline V gene sequence: CDR1 LNHDA, CDR2 SQIVND (reference sequence).

This clone appeared once. The J gene is TRBJ2-3, the V gene TRBV9, with 8 bases fitting TRBD1. With 3 bases clipped from V and 1 base from J, the junction kept 7 bases outside the gene matches. CDR3 size: 16 residues. The germline V gene has CDR1 SGDLS and CDR2 YYNGEE. For the CDR3, the DNA is TGTGCCAGCAGCGCACAGGGGGTCGCTGGCACAGATACGCAGTATTTT. Translation: CASSAQGVAGTDTQYF.

CDR3 in amino acids: CASSYSWVGTDTQYF. The CDR3, as DNA: TGTGCCAGCAGTTACTCGTGGGTGGGCACAGATACGCAGTATTTT. The V call is TRBV6-6, the J call TRBJ2-3; D ambiguous. Germline values: CDR1 MNHNY, CDR2 SVGAGI (reference sequence). V was pared by 0 bases and J by 1 base, with 8 bases between. This CDR3 region has 15 residues.

The V and J genes are TRBV4-1 and TRBJ2-1; 8 bases align to TRBD2. The CDR3 totals 13 residues. Germline CDR1 reads MGHRA; CDR2 reads YSYEKL. J gave up 7 bases and V 5 bases, and 4 bases lay outside the gene matches. In DNA, the CDR3 is TGCGCCAGCAGCAGGACTAGCAGTAATGAGCAGTTCTTC. Translating gives CASSRTSSNEQFF.

Only a few counts were recorded for this clone. CDR3: CASSLSEPDSPLHF. The CDR3 DNA sequence: TGTGCCAGCAGCCTCTCGGAACCGGACAGTCCCCTCCACTTT. This chain uses TRBV7-6 with TRBJ1-6; possible D gene TRBD1, 6 bases. Trimming pared 5 bases from V and 13 bases from J, leaving 18 bases between. This CDR3 is built from 14 residues. Looked up from germline, CDR1 is SGHVS and CDR2 is FNYEAQ.

The chain joins TRBV7-2 to TRBJ2-3; D is uncertain. The CDR3 has 13 amino acids. Deletions cut 5 bases from V and 9 bases from J, with 15 bases between. Germline V CDR1 and CDR2: SGHTA, FQGNSA. CDR3 region: CASSNGRSGTQYF. CDR3 DNA sequence: TGTGCCAGCAGCAACGGGCGCTCGGGCACGCAGTATTTT.

V usage is TRBV19 and J usage is TRBJ2-2; maybe TRBD2 (6 bases). The CDR3 runs 16 residues. V lost 4 bases, J lost 2 bases, and 14 bases lay in between. CDR1 is LNHDA, CDR2 SQIVND, per germline (reference sequence). As DNA, the CDR3 is TGTGCCAGTAGTAGCGCCGGGACTTTCAACACCGGGGAGCTGTTTTTT. Protein product: CASSSAGTFNTGELFF.

This chain connects TRBV6-5 to TRBJ2-5, with D tentatively TRBD1 or TRBD2 (6 bases each). This CDR3 has 15 residues. V lost 2 bases and J 5 bases, leaving 15 bases between the germline ends. Looked up from germline, CDR1 is MNHEY and CDR2 is SVGAGI. This CDR3 is CASSYPNGGRETQYF. In nucleotides, the CDR3 is TGTGCCAGCAGTTACCCGAACGGGGGCAGGGAGACCCAGTACTTC.

The rearrangement links TRBV5-4 to TRBJ2-7, with D possibly TRBD1 on 6 matching bases. This CDR3 is built from 15 residues. Trimming stripped 4 bases from V and 0 bases from J, with 14 bases between. Germline V gives CDR1 SGHNT, CDR2 YYREEE (reference sequence). The CDR3 nucleotides are TGTGCCAGCAGCCCGGAAAGGACAGTCTCCTACGAGCAGTACTTC. Its translation is CASSPERTVSYEQYF.

This clone was seen once. The J gene is TRBJ2-3, the V gene TRBV19; no reliable D call. The CDR3 spans 13 residues. Deletions cut 4 bases from V and 6 bases from J, with 11 bases between. Looked up from germline, CDR1 is LNHDA and CDR2 is SQIVND (reference sequence). The CDR3 sequence: CASSTGSPDTQYF. CDR3 coding DNA: TGTGCCAGTAGTACCGGCAGTCCCGATACGCAGTATTTT. Supplemented by reference TRBV19 and TRBJ2-3, the full variable domain reads DGGITQSPKYLFRKEGQNVTLSCEQNLNHDAMYWYRQDPGQGLRLIYYSQIVNDFQKGDIAEGYSVSREKKESFPLTVTSAQKNPTAFYLCASSTGSPDTQYFGPGTRLTVL.

This chain links TRBV7-2 with TRBJ2-1, with D possibly TRBD2 on 6 matching bases. V lost 2 bases and J lost 0, with 20 bases in between. Germline V lookup: CDR1 SGHTA, CDR2 FQGNSA. The CDR3 covers 19 residues. The CDR3 DNA reads as TGTGCCAGCAGCTTAAACGGGGTTAGCGGACAAATCTCCTACAATGAGCAGTTCTTC. Translated, it gives CASSLNGVSGQISYNEQFF.

The genes are TRBV5-4 and TRBJ1-4; D perhaps matches TRBD1 (5 bases). V dropped 1 base and J dropped 7 bases, with 20 bases sitting between them. CDR1 is SGHNT, CDR2 YYREEE, per germline (reference sequence). The CDR3 has 17 amino acids. Written as DNA, the CDR3 is TGTGCCAGCAGCTTGTCCTACCGTGGGGGAGATAGTGAAAAACTGTTTTTT. Protein sequence: CASSLSYRGGDSEKLFF. Complete variable domain (other parts from reference TRBV5-4 and TRBJ1-4): ETGVTQSPTHLIKTRGQQVTLRCSSQSGHNTVSWYQQALGQGPQFIFQYYREEENGRGNFPPRFSGLQFPNYSSELNVNALELDDSALYLCASSLSYRGGDSEKLFFGSGTQLSVL.

The chain couples TRBV7-2 to TRBJ2-7; 10 nucleotides line up with TRBD2. Germline V lookup: CDR1 SGHTA, CDR2 FQGNSA. CDR3 length: 13 residues. The junction had 10 bases not matched to a gene; V was cut back by 5 bases and J by 12 bases. The CDR3 region has the DNA TGTGCCAGCAGCGCCGTCCTAGCGGGAGACGCGTACTTC. Translating it yields CASSAVLAGDAYF.

This clone was picked up a small number of times. This chain connects TRBV6-5 to TRBJ1-6; a possible D gene is TRBD1 (6 bases). V gave up 2 bases and J gave up 8 bases, with 16 bases separating them. The CDR3 runs 16 residues. CDR1 is MNHEY and CDR2 is SVGAGI in the germline V gene. The CDR3 is CASSYLGGEGDSPLHF. The CDR3 nucleotides are TGTGCCAGCAGTTACCTCGGGGGAGAGGGGGATTCACCCCTCCACTTT.

This chain connects TRBV29-1 to TRBJ2-3; TRBD2 agrees at 9 bases. V shed 4 bases, J shed 10 bases, and the junction held 3 bases outside the gene matches. CDR3 length equals 11 residues. Germline-derived CDR1 and CDR2 are SQVTM and ANQGSEA. The CDR3 loop reads CSVAEREAQYF. DNA for the CDR3: TGCAGCGTTGCGGAGCGGGAGGCGCAGTATTTT.

This clone was counted only a few times. The CDR3 nucleotides read TGTGCCAGCAGCTTGTCGAGGGGCCAGCCCCAGCATTTT. This sequence encodes CASSLSRGQPQHF. V gene TRBV5-5 combines with J gene TRBJ1-5, with D tentatively TRBD1 (5 bases). The ends were cut back, 1 base at V and 7 bases at J, with 9 bases in the middle. The CDR3 is made up of 13 amino acids. Germline-derived CDR1 and CDR2 are SGHKS and YYEKEE (reference sequence).

The chain joins TRBV7-3 to TRBJ2-5; 9 bases are a match to TRBD2. V lost 5 bases to trimming and J lost 4 bases; unmatched junction nucleotides: 5. Germline CDR1 and CDR2: SGHTA and FQGTGA. CDR3 length: 14 amino acids. Written as DNA, the CDR3 is TGTGCCAGCAGCCTAGCGGGGCAGCGAGAGACCCAGTACTTC. This translates into CASSLAGQRETQYF.

V gene TRBV28 combines with J gene TRBJ1-1; tentative D call: TRBD1 (6 bases). The CDR3 length is 14 residues. Germline V gene data show CDR1 as MDHEN and CDR2 as SYDVKM. Trimming shortened V by 8 bases and J by 1 base, and 14 bases separated the two germline ends. The CDR3 DNA sequence: TGTGCCAGCTGGATGACAGGTCAGAACACTGAAGCTTTCTTT. Amino acid sequence: CASWMTGQNTEAFF. Full variable domain (outside the CDR3, taken from reference TRBV28 and TRBJ1-1): DVKVTQSSRYLVKRTGEKVFLECVQDMDHENMFWYRQDPGLGLRLIYFSYDVKMKEKGDIPEGYSVSREKKERFSLILESASTNQTSMYLCASWMTGQNTEAFFGQGTRLTVV.

Here the CDR3 DNA reads TGTGCCAGTAGTCCCTACGACAGGGGGGTCCAAGAGACCCAGTACTTC. Translated: CASSPYDRGVQETQYF. The chain uses TRBV19 and TRBJ2-5; TRBD1 aligns across 9 bases. There are 16 residues in the CDR3. Germline CDR1 is LNHDA and CDR2 is SQIVND (reference sequence). V lost 5 bases to trimming and J lost 1 base; unmatched junction nucleotides: 8.

The rearrangement links TRBV4-1 to TRBJ2-3; TRBD2 might be the D (7 bases). CDR3 length: 16 residues. CDR1 is MGHRA and CDR2 is YSYEKL in the germline V gene. V was pared by 4 bases and J by 3 bases, with 17 bases between. The CDR3 DNA follows: TGCGCCAGCAGCCCTACACTAGGGGGGGTTACAGATACGCAGTATTTT. It encodes CASSPTLGGVTDTQYF.

This rearrangement joins TRBV30 to TRBJ1-1, with D possibly TRBD1 on 6 matching bases. V was cut by 7 bases and J by 2 bases, with 14 bases left in between. The CDR3 runs 13 residues. Germline values: CDR1 GTSNPN, CDR2 SVGIG (reference sequence). CDR3 nucleotide sequence: TGTGCCTCCCAGCCACAGGGTAACACTGAAGCTTTCTTT. Its translation is CASQPQGNTEAFF.